The 4 T cell receptor beta chains below come from one sample, sequenced in a study of post-analysis software for immune sequencing data. Whole-study findings and limits: TRBV segments more frequent in patients than in controls numbered several and included TRBV5-6, TRBV5-1 and TRBV20-1.

Every TCR beta cDNA library bore unique molecular identifiers. TCRdb redid the calling of the PCR reads with MiXCR, one entry per CDR3 protein. The sample has some 890,000 distinct CDR3 sequences, approximately 53% seen once. Their specific antigens are unknown. The sequenced sample consisted of blood. These receptors were obtained from a girl under 18 with multiple sclerosis.

The chain uses TRBV12-3 or TRBV12-4 and TRBJ1-1, with D tentatively TRBD1 (5 bases). This CDR3 comprises 18 residues. V gave up 1 base and J gave up 5 bases, with 23 bases separating them. CDR3 sequence (DNA): TGTGCCAGCAGTTTAGGGGCCCAACCGGGACCGAGAACAACTGAAGCTTTCTTT. Protein product: CASSLGAQPGPRTTEAFF.

The chain carries TRBV6-6 and TRBJ2-3; 12 bases line up with TRBD2. Unmatched junction bases numbered 9, after V lost 4 bases and J lost 7 bases. Per the germline V gene, CDR1 is MNHNY and CDR2 is SVGAGI (reference sequence). The CDR3 runs to 16 residues. This CDR3 reads CASSLASGGAGNTQYF. The DNA of the CDR3 is TGTGCCAGCAGTTTAGCTAGCGGGGGGGCCGGGAATACGCAGTATTTT.

V gene TRBV10-2 combines with J gene TRBJ1-5; possible D gene TRBD1, 5 bases. The CDR3 is 15 residues long. Trimming stripped 2 bases from V and 4 bases from J, with 12 bases between. The germline V gene encodes CDR1 WSHSY and CDR2 SAAADI. CDR3 DNA: TGCGCCAGCAGTGAGGCAGGGACGATTAATCAGCCCCAGCATTTT. Translation: CASSEAGTINQPQHF.

This clonotype came up once. The rearrangement links TRBV5-1 to TRBJ2-5; D may correspond to TRBD1 or TRBD2 (5 bases each). Judging by the DNA end, TRBJ2-7 fits better; the J call may be wrong. This CDR3 spans 15 amino acids. In germline, CDR1 is SGHRS, CDR2 YFSETQ. The CDR3 nucleotides are TGCGCCAGCAGCTTGGTTGGGACGCTTACCTACGAGCAGTACTTC. This sequence encodes CASSLVGTLTYEQYF.